This is a list of T cell receptor beta chains from one sample in a study of beta chain features in type 1 diabetes. Method: immunoSEQ multiplex PCR; TCRdb's copy keeps in-frame clones and lacks some. The sample includes around 250,000 clones, around 65% seen only once; the top ten take around 0.057%. The source material was naive CD4+ T cells from blood. These receptor sequences come from a man in his thirties or forties in good health. Both conserved end residues are part of each CDR3. D genes are given only for firm matches. The size entry is marked missing in some rows and otherwise reads once, few, many or a size class.

clone size	J gene	V gene	D gene	CDR3 protein	CDR3 DNA
few	TRBJ1-2	TRBV6-5	.	CASRQGGYGYTF	TGTGCCAGCAGACAGGGCGGCTATGGCTACACCTTC
.	TRBJ2-3	TRBV29-1	TRBD2	CSVTSGGTDTQYF	TGCAGCGTTACTAGCGGGGGGACAGATACGCAGTATTTT
.	TRBJ1-2	TRBV30	.	CAWRINYGYTF	TGTGCCTGGAGAATTAACTATGGCTACACCTTC
.	TRBJ1-1	TRBV4-1	.	CASSQIQGFNTEAFF	TGCGCCAGCAGCCAGATACAGGGATTTAACACTGAAGCTTTCTTT
once	TRBJ1-1	TRBV29-1	.	CSVARLMNTEAFF	TGCAGCGTTGCACGACTAATGAACACTGAAGCTTTCTTT
.	TRBJ2-7	TRBV27	.	CASSLAAGPSYEQYF	TGTGCCAGCAGTTTAGCTGCTGGGCCCTCTTACGAGCAGTACTTC
.	TRBJ2-3	TRBV6-6	.	CGADTQYF	TGTGGTGCAGATACGCAGTATTTT
.	TRBJ2-1	TRBV15	.	CATSRDLRRDPAISYNEQFF	TGTGCCACCAGCAGAGATCTGCGGCGGGACCCGGCCATCTCCTACAATGAGCAGTTCTTC
.	TRBJ2-7	TRBV7-2	.	CASSPAPRYEQYF	TGTGCCAGCAGCCCCGCCCCCAGGTACGAGCAGTACTTC
.	TRBJ2-1	TRBV4-2	TRBD2	CASSQGLAGYNEQFF	TGTGCCAGCAGCCAGGGACTAGCGGGCTACAATGAGCAGTTCTTC
once	TRBJ2-1	TRBV10-3	.	CAISEDSQTYNEQFF	TGTGCCATCAGTGAAGACAGCCAGACCTACAATGAGCAGTTCTTC
few	TRBJ1-1	TRBV29-1	.	CSVARDTEAFF	TGCAGCGTTGCCAGAGACACTGAAGCTTTCTTT
.	TRBJ2-3	TRBV5-4	.	CASSPLQSTDTQYF	TGTGCCAGCAGCCCCCTACAGAGCACAGATACGCAGTATTTT
.	TRBJ2-5	TRBV25-1	TRBD1	CASTPGTGHRTQYF	TGTGCCAGCACCCCCGGGACAGGTCACCGGACCCAGTACTTC
.	TRBJ1-6	TRBV2	.	CASRRNYNSPLHF	TGTGCCAGCAGGAGGAACTATAATTCACCCCTCCACTTT
few	TRBJ2-5	TRBV29-1	TRBD2	CSVRGQREQETQYF	TGCAGCGTGAGAGGCCAGCGGGAGCAAGAGACCCAGTACTTC
few	TRBJ2-5	TRBV29-1	TRBD2	CSVGAGGLQETQYF	TGCAGCGTTGGGGCCGGGGGACTACAAGAGACCCAGTACTTC
.	TRBJ2-5	TRBV14	.	CASSLQVGETQYF	TGTGCCAGCAGCCTTCAGGTGGGGGAGACCCAGTACTTC
.	TRBJ2-3	TRBV20-1	.	CSAPVGDTQYF	TGCAGTGCCCCAGTAGGGGATACGCAGTATTTT
.	TRBJ2-1	TRBV9	.	CASSVGPPSSYNEQFF	TGTGCCAGCAGCGTAGGTCCCCCGAGCTCCTACAATGAGCAGTTCTTC
.	TRBJ2-1	TRBV7-9	.	CASSLHGQSYNEQFF	TGTGCCAGCAGCTTACATGGACAGTCCTACAATGAGCAGTTCTTC
few	TRBJ2-1	TRBV30	.	CAWRGSIYNEQFF	TGTGCCTGGAGGGGGTCAATCTACAATGAGCAGTTCTTC
.	TRBJ1-6	TRBV9	.	CASSQGLVSPLHF	TGTGCCAGCAGCCAGGGGCTGGTTTCACCCCTCCACTTT
.	TRBJ2-5	TRBV7-8	.	CASSLPAGYQETQYF	TGTGCCAGCAGCTTACCCGCGGGGTACCAAGAGACCCAGTACTTC
few	TRBJ2-1	TRBV30	.	CAWRGRTSSYNEQFF	TGTGCCTGGAGGGGACGAACAAGCTCCTACAATGAGCAGTTCTTC
.	TRBJ2-5	TRBV30	TRBD1	CAWSAGTGEIPQQTQYF	TGTGCCTGGAGCGCCGGGACAGGGGAGATCCCCCAACAGACCCAGTACTTC
.	TRBJ2-3	TRBV5-1	TRBD2	CASSLAAGITDTQYF	TGCGCCAGCAGCTTGGCAGCGGGGATAACAGATACGCAGTATTTT
few	TRBJ2-5	TRBV30	.	CAWSIGLPQETQYF	TGTGCCTGGAGTATAGGGCTCCCGCAAGAGACCCAGTACTTC
.	TRBJ2-3	TRBV7-2	.	CASSFAILDTQYF	TGTGCCAGCAGCTTCGCGATACTGGATACGCAGTATTTT
.	TRBJ2-5	TRBV7-6	.	CASSRMQETQYF	TGTGCCAGCAGCCGGATGCAAGAGACCCAGTACTTC
.	TRBJ2-1	TRBV19	.	CASSIQGAGNSYNEQFF	TGTGCCAGTAGTATCCAAGGGGCGGGAAACTCCTACAATGAGCAGTTCTTC
.	TRBJ1-2	TRBV29-1	.	CSVEDIVRARGGYTF	TGCAGCGTTGAAGATATAGTTCGGGCGCGAGGTGGCTACACCTTC
.	TRBJ2-7	TRBV30	.	CAWSRGISYEQYF	TGTGCCTGGAGTCGCGGGATCTCCTACGAGCAGTACTTC
.	TRBJ2-3	TRBV6-5	TRBD2	CASRLAGGDTQYF	TGTGCCAGCAGGCTAGCGGGAGGAGATACGCAGTATTTT
few	TRBJ2-2	TRBV4-3	TRBD2	CASSPQKTSGSFTGELFF	TGCGCCAGCAGCCCGCAAAAAACTAGCGGGAGTTTCACCGGGGAGCTGTTTTTT
.	TRBJ2-5	TRBV30	TRBD1	CAWSLDRDQETQYF	TGTGCCTGGAGTTTAGACAGGGACCAAGAGACCCAGTACTTC
.	TRBJ2-7	TRBV30	TRBD1	CAWAGTGSYEQYF	TGTGCCTGGGCCGGGACAGGCTCCTACGAGCAGTACTTC
.	TRBJ2-7	TRBV7-9	.	CASSPGAGIGYEQYF	TGTGCCAGCAGCCCAGGGGCCGGTATCGGCTACGAGCAGTACTTC
once	TRBJ2-1	TRBV9	TRBD2	CASSVGLAAYNEQFF	TGTGCCAGCAGCGTGGGACTAGCGGCCTACAATGAGCAGTTCTTC
.	TRBJ2-3	TRBV30	.	CAWSPGRADTQYF	TGTGCCTGGAGTCCGGGGCGGGCAGATACGCAGTATTTT
.	TRBJ2-1	TRBV7-9	.	CASSLAEEQFF	TGTGCCAGCAGCTTAGCGGAGGAGCAGTTCTTC
once	TRBJ2-7	TRBV7-2	TRBD2	CASSPRAGNSYEQYF	TGTGCCAGCAGCCCAAGAGCGGGGAACTCCTACGAGCAGTACTTC
.	TRBJ2-1	TRBV7-9	TRBD1	CASSLQGGKYNEQFF	TGTGCCAGCAGCTTACAAGGGGGCAAGTACAATGAGCAGTTCTTC
once	TRBJ2-6	TRBV29-1	.	CSVRGWGSSGANVLTF	TGCAGCGTTCGCGGCTGGGGGAGCTCTGGGGCCAACGTCCTGACTTTC
.	TRBJ2-1	TRBV30	.	CAGSRISYNEQFF	TGTGCCGGATCCAGGATATCCTACAATGAGCAGTTCTTC
.	TRBJ2-1	TRBV10-1	TRBD2	CASSESFTSGRNEQFF	TGCGCCAGCAGTGAGTCTTTTACTAGCGGGAGGAATGAGCAGTTCTTC
.	TRBJ2-7	TRBV7-2	.	CASSLGTGTYEQYF	TGTGCCAGCAGCTTAGGGACGGGGACCTACGAGCAGTACTTC
.	TRBJ2-3	TRBV29-1	.	CSVDTGLDTQYF	TGCAGCGTTGATACAGGGCTGGATACGCAGTATTTT
.	TRBJ2-4	TRBV21-1	.	CASSPAPLAKNIQYF	TGTGCCAGCAGCCCGGCCCCCTTAGCCAAAAACATTCAGTACTTC
.	TRBJ2-5	TRBV20-1	.	CSAYRDGAQYF	TGCAGTGCTTACAGGGATGGGGCCCAGTACTTC
.	TRBJ2-2	TRBV30	TRBD1	CAWTPQGLTNTGELFF	TGTGCCTGGACCCCACAGGGGCTAACGAACACCGGGGAGCTGTTTTTT
.	TRBJ2-5	TRBV18	.	CASSPGFQETQYF	TGTGCCAGCTCACCGGGGTTCCAAGAGACCCAGTACTTC